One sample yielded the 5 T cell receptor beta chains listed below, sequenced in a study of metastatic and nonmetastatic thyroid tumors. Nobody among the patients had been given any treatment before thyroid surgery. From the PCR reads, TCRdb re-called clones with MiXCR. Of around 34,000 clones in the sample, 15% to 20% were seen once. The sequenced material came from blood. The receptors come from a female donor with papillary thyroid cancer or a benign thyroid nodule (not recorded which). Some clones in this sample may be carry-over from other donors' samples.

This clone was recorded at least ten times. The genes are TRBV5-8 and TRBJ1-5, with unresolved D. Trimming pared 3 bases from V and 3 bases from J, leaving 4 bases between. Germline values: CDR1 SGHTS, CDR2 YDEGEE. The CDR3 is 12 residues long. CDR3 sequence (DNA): TGTGCCAGCAGCTCGCCCAATCAGCCCCAGCATTTT. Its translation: CASSSPNQPQHF.

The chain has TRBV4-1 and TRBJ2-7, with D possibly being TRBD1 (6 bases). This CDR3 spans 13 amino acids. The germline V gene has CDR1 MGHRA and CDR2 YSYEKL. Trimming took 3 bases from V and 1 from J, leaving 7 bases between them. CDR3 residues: CASSHGQSYEQYF. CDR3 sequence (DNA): TGCGCCAGCAGCCACGGACAGTCCTACGAGCAGTACTTC.

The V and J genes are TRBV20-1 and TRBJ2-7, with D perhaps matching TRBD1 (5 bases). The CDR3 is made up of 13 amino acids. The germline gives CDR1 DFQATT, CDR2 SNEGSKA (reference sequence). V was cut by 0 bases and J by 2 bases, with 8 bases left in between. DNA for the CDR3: TGCAGTGCTAGAGACCACAGGACCTACGAGCAGTACTTC. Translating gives CSARDHRTYEQYF.

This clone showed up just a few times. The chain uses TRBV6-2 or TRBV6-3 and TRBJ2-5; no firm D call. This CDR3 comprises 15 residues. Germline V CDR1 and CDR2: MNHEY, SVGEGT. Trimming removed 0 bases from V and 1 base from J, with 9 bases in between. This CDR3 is CASSYSSSPQETQYF. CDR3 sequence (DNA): TGTGCCAGCAGTTACTCGTCGTCCCCCCAAGAGACCCAGTACTTC.

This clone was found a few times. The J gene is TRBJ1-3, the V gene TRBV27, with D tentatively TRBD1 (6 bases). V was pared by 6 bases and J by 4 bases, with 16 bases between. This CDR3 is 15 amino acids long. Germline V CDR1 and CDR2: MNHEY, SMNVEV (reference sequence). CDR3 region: CASRPDRTAGNTIYF. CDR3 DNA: TGTGCCAGCAGACCAGACAGGACGGCAGGAAACACCATATATTTT.